One and the same sample provided the 25 T cell receptor beta chains below, sequenced in a study of post-analysis software for immune sequencing data. Unique molecular identifiers tagged the TCR beta cDNA libraries. TCRdb ran MiXCR on the PCR reads and lists one entry per CDR3 protein. Among roughly 540,000 distinct CDR3 sequences, 30% to 40% were seen once, and the ten largest hold about 6%. Study results and limitations: Roughly 5 TRBV segments (TRBV5-6, TRBV5-1 and TRBV20-1 among them) occurred more frequently in patients than in controls.

Their antigens remain unidentified. Sequencing was carried out using blood. Receptors were obtained from a girl aged 2 to 17 with multiple sclerosis.

This clonotype was counted a few times. The CDR3, as DNA: TGCGCCAGCAGCTTGGCGGACAGGGGCAGCACAGATACGCAGTATTTT. It translates to CASSLADRGSTDTQYF. This chain uses TRBV5-1 with TRBJ2-3; the match to TRBD1 covers 9 bases. Germline CDR1 reads SGHRS; CDR2 reads YFSETQ. The CDR3 is 16 residues long. V shed 0 bases, J shed 0 bases, and the junction held 2 bases outside the gene matches. The full variable domain, with the rest looked up from reference TRBV5-1 and TRBJ2-3, is KAGVTQTPRYLIKTRGQQVTLSCSPISGHRSVSWYQQTPGQGLQFLFEYFSETQRNKGNFPGRFSGRQFSNSRSEMNVSTLELGDSALYLCASSLADRGSTDTQYFGPGTRLTVL.

The chain employs TRBV7-6 and TRBJ2-1, with 9 bases that match TRBD2. The CDR3 is made up of 14 amino acids. J gave up 4 bases and V 6 bases, and 4 bases lay outside the gene matches. The V gene's germline CDR1 is SGHVS and CDR2 FNYEAQ. CDR3 amino acids: CASRAGGPYNEQFF. The CDR3 DNA follows: TGTGCCAGCAGGGCGGGGGGGCCGTACAATGAGCAGTTCTTC. The full variable domain, completed using reference TRBV7-6 and TRBJ2-1, is GAGVSQSPRYKVTKRGQDVALRCDPISGHVSLYWYRQALGQGPEFLTYFNYEAQQDKSGLPNDRFSAERPEGSISTLTIQRTEQRDSAMYRCASRAGGPYNEQFFGPGTRLTVL.

This clonotype was seen a few times. The J gene is TRBJ2-3, the V gene TRBV20-1, with TRBD2 matching over 9 bases. The CDR3 is 19 amino acids. Trimming took 3 bases from V and 2 from J; bases not matched to a gene: 18. Germline V gene data show CDR1 as DFQATT and CDR2 as SNEGSKA (reference sequence). In nucleotides, the CDR3 is TGCAGTGCTAGGAAACCAGAGCCCGGAGCGGGGGGCCCCACAGATACGCAGTATTTT. It codes for CSARKPEPGAGGPTDTQYF.

This clonotype turned up a few times. The rearrangement joins TRBV12-3 or TRBV12-4 to TRBJ2-3; D unclear. The ends were cut back, 3 bases at V and 11 bases at J, with 9 bases in the middle. This CDR3 has 11 amino acids. The CDR3: CASSFLDLQYF. CDR3 nucleotide sequence: TGTGCCAGCAGTTTCTTGGACCTGCAGTATTTT.

As concerns this clonotype: A junction end diverges from the germline sequence, so it may reflect a read error. V gene TRBV5-1 combines with J gene TRBJ2-5; D uncertain. The DNA end is more similar to TRBJ2-7, so the J call may be wrong. This CDR3 comprises 13 residues. In germline, CDR1 is SGHRS, CDR2 YFSETQ. The CDR3 coding sequence is TGCCCCAGCAGCTTGGTTGCAGAATACGAGCAGTACTTC. It translates to CPSSLVAEYEQYF.

The gene calls are TRBV5-1 and TRBJ2-5, with TRBD1 matching over 9 bases. Trimming cost V 3 bases and J 2 bases; bases outside gene matches: 14. The CDR3 consists of 18 residues. Germline CDR1 and CDR2: SGHRS and YFSETQ. The CDR3 bases are TGCGCCAGCAGCTCGGCGGGACAGGGCTCGTCAAATCAAGAGACCCAGTACTTC. This codes for CASSSAGQGSSNQETQYF.

Concerning this clonotype: A read error may account for a junction end that differs from germline. The CDR3 loop is CTSSAASRGGTQYF. The CDR3 nucleotides are TGCACCAGCAGTGCCGCTAGCCGAGGGGGTACGCAGTATTTT. The V and J genes are TRBV10-1 and TRBJ2-3; D is perhaps TRBD1 (6 bases). This CDR3 comprises 14 residues. Germline V lookup: CDR1 WNHNN, CDR2 SYGVQD (reference sequence).

The chain employs TRBV5-1 and TRBJ2-5; 11 bases agree with TRBD2. This CDR3 comprises 15 residues. The germline V gene has CDR1 SGHRS and CDR2 YFSETQ. V was pared by 0 bases and J by 3 bases, with 1 base of the junction left unmatched. The CDR3 here is CASSLGLAGKETQYF. As DNA, the CDR3 is TGCGCCAGCAGCTTGGGACTAGCGGGGAAAGAGACCCAGTACTTC. Looking up the rest from reference TRBV5-1 and TRBJ2-5 gives the full variable domain: KAGVTQTPRYLIKTRGQQVTLSCSPISGHRSVSWYQQTPGQGLQFLFEYFSETQRNKGNFPGRFSGRQFSNSRSEMNVSTLELGDSALYLCASSLGLAGKETQYFGPGTRLLVL.

This clonotype has more than one count but fewer than ten. V and J are TRBV3-1 and TRBJ2-3; 9 bases are shared with TRBD2. J gave up 4 bases and V 2 bases, and 4 bases lay outside the gene matches. Germline V lookup: CDR1 LGHDT, CDR2 YNNKEL (reference sequence). This CDR3 is 15 amino acids long. CDR3 amino acids: CASSQSGGTSDTQYF. The CDR3 DNA follows: TGTGCCAGCAGCCAAAGCGGGGGGACTTCAGATACGCAGTATTTT.

J is TRBJ1-1 and V is TRBV20-1; a possible D gene is TRBD1 (5 bases). Looked up from germline, CDR1 is DFQATT and CDR2 is SNEGSKA (reference sequence). V shed 1 base and J shed 1 base, with 13 bases lying between them. This CDR3 has 15 residues. CDR3 sequence: CSARATGTQNTEAFF. The CDR3 nucleotides read TGCAGTGCTAGAGCCACCGGGACGCAGAACACTGAAGCTTTCTTT.

V is TRBV28 and J is TRBJ1-5, with a tentative D call TRBD1 (5 bases). From germline, CDR1 is MDHEN and CDR2 SYDVKM. CDR3 length equals 18 residues. Trimming cost V 1 base and J 7 bases, with 23 bases left between them. Here the CDR3 reads CASSLYLEWRSHRQPQHF. In nucleotides, the CDR3 is TGTGCCAGCAGTTTATATCTGGAGTGGCGGTCCCACAGGCAGCCCCAGCATTTT. The full variable domain, completed using reference TRBV28 and TRBJ1-5, is DVKVTQSSRYLVKRTGEKVFLECVQDMDHENMFWYRQDPGLGLRLIYFSYDVKMKEKGDIPEGYSVSREKKERFSLILESASTNQTSMYLCASSLYLEWRSHRQPQHFGDGTRLSIL.

This clonotype has only a few counts. The chain has TRBV5-1 and TRBJ2-7; tentative D call: TRBD1 (5 bases). The CDR3 totals 15 residues. Germline CDR1 is SGHRS and CDR2 is YFSETQ. The V end was cut by 4 bases, the J end by 2 bases, with 16 bases between. In DNA form, the CDR3 reads TGCGCCAGCAGCCAACAGGTACAGTCCCCCTACGAGCAGTACTTC. Its translation: CASSQQVQSPYEQYF.

This chain connects TRBV6-5 to TRBJ1-5; 9 nucleotides align to TRBD1. The CDR3 runs to 12 residues. Unmatched junction bases numbered 0, after V lost 8 bases and J lost 4 bases. The germline CDR1 and CDR2 sequences are MNHEY and SVGAGI. CDR3 amino acids: CASGTGNQPQHF. Here the CDR3 DNA reads TGTGCCAGCGGGACAGGGAATCAGCCCCAGCATTTT.

This clonotype has more than one count but fewer than ten. The CDR3 DNA follows: TGTGCCAGCAGCTCAATCTCATCCACGAGGATTAATAATGAAAAACTGTTTTTT. It yields the protein CASSSISSTRINNEKLFF. The V and J genes are TRBV11-2 and TRBJ1-4; D not certain. This CDR3 comprises 18 residues. Germline CDR1 and CDR2: SGHAT and FQNNGV. Trimming stripped 4 bases from V and 4 bases from J, with 22 bases between.

There are a few counts of this clonotype. V gene TRBV20-1 combines with J gene TRBJ2-1, with a tentative D call TRBD2 (6 bases). Trimming removed 6 bases at V and 2 bases at J, with 20 bases between. The CDR3 runs to 16 residues. Germline loops: CDR1 DFQATT, CDR2 SNEGSKA (reference sequence). The CDR3 bases are TGCAGTGCCACGTTTGTGGAGGGCGGTCCCTACAATGAGCAGTTCTTC. It encodes CSATFVEGGPYNEQFF.

CDR3 nucleotides: TGTGCCACCAGCAGAGTAAAGGGCGCGTCCTCTGGGGCCAACGTCCTGACTTTC. This codes for CATSRVKGASSGANVLTF. The rearrangement joins TRBV15 to TRBJ2-6; D is unresolved. CDR3 length: 18 residues. The germline V gene has CDR1 LNHNV and CDR2 YYDKDF (reference sequence). V lost 1 base to trimming and J lost 0 bases, with 13 bases between them.

The chain joins TRBV5-5 to TRBJ2-1; D is undetermined. This CDR3 region has 14 residues. Germline V gene sequence: CDR1 SGHKS, CDR2 YYEKEE (reference sequence). The V gene lost 3 bases and the J gene lost 4 bases, with 11 bases spanning the gap. CDR3 loop: CASSWVGQYNEQFF. CDR3 coding DNA: TGTGCCAGCAGCTGGGTAGGCCAGTACAATGAGCAGTTCTTC.

This rearrangement joins TRBV7-9 to TRBJ2-7; D remains ambiguous. The DNA end is more similar to TRBJ2-5, so the J call may be wrong. CDR1 is SEHNR and CDR2 is FQNEAQ in the germline V gene (reference sequence). The CDR3 is 15 residues long. The CDR3 region has the DNA TGTGCCAGCAGCTTAGTGGGGTCCAGAAGGGAGACCCAGTACTTC. Its protein is CASSLVGSRRETQYF.

J is TRBJ2-7 and V is TRBV24-1; tentative D call: TRBD2 (5 bases). Trimming took off 7 bases at V and 7 bases at J, with 13 bases between the two ends. Germline CDR1 is KGHDR and CDR2 is SFDVKD. The CDR3 consists of 12 residues. The CDR3 region is CATRAGPGEQYF. CDR3 DNA sequence: TGTGCCACCAGGGCAGGCCCGGGAGAGCAGTACTTC.

The genes are TRBV4-2 and TRBJ1-4; TRBD1 aligns across 11 bases. V was clipped by 1 base and J by 14 bases; unmatched bases: 9. CDR1 is LGHNA and CDR2 is YNFKEQ in the germline V gene. The CDR3 is 15 residues long. CDR3 residues: CASSQAGQGEGALFF. The DNA of the CDR3 is TGTGCCAGCAGCCAAGCGGGACAGGGGGAAGGGGCGCTGTTTTTT.

V and J are TRBV20-1 and TRBJ2-5; D may be TRBD1 or TRBD2 (5 bases each). The length of the CDR3 is 15 residues. The germline V gene encodes CDR1 DFQATT and CDR2 SNEGSKA (reference sequence). V was clipped by 6 bases and J by 2 bases, with 19 bases between them. The chain's CDR3 is CSALPGAGGQETQYF. The DNA of the CDR3 is TGCAGTGCGCTCCCCGGGGCCGGAGGTCAAGAGACCCAGTACTTC.

V is TRBV12-3 or TRBV12-4 and J is TRBJ2-2; D is ambiguous. Trimming cost V 6 bases and J 5 bases, with 13 bases left between them. The CDR3 covers 14 residues. This chain's CDR3 is CASSQVRSTGELFF. Written as DNA, the CDR3 is TGTGCCAGCAGCCAGGTCCGGTCAACCGGGGAGCTGTTTTTT.

A few counts support this clonotype. The gene calls are TRBV6-5 and TRBJ2-3; no clear D. Trimming shortened V by 2 bases and J by 1 base, and 10 bases separated the two germline ends. From germline, CDR1 is MNHEY and CDR2 SVGAGI. CDR3 size: 15 residues. In nucleotides, the CDR3 is TGTGCCAGCAGTTACCAGGAAAAGGGCACAGATACGCAGTATTTT. Translation: CASSYQEKGTDTQYF.

The rearrangement joins TRBV9 to TRBJ1-1, with D uncertain. Germline CDR1 SGDLS, CDR2 YYNGEE. Between the trimmed V and J ends, which lost 1 base and 0 bases, there was a span of 10 bases. This CDR3 is built from 15 residues. The CDR3 DNA reads TGTGCCAGCAGCGTATACCCCCAGATGAACACTGAAGCTTTCTTT. Protein product: CASSVYPQMNTEAFF.

This clonotype was seen more than once but under ten times. The chain employs TRBV4-1 and TRBJ2-2; D is possibly TRBD2 (6 bases). This CDR3 contains 17 residues. The V gene's germline CDR1 is MGHRA and CDR2 YSYEKL. V gave up 0 bases and J gave up 4 bases, with 15 bases separating them. In DNA, the CDR3 is TGCGCCAGCAGCCAAGAAAGAGGATCGGAGGGCACCGGGGAGCTGTTTTTT. It codes for CASSQERGSEGTGELFF.